The T cell receptor beta chain under discussion was sequenced for a study of OX40 agonist ivuxolimab in advanced cancers. Turning to the study itself: Every 2 weeks, ivuxolimab was infused into the patients intravenously at between 0.01 and 10 mg/kg. Patients assigned to dose escalation were diagnosed with hepatocellular carcinoma, melanoma, renal cell or head and neck cancer. Antecedent anti-PD-1, anti-PD-L1 or anti-CTLA-4 therapy was permissible, with roughly 40% having received some. Points from the study as a whole: The average count of expanded clones was higher among CD8+ T cells than among CD4+.

This CDR3 spans 17 amino acids. The ends lost 4 bases at V and 0 bases at J; junction bases unmatched: 11. CDR1 SGHRS and CDR2 YFSETQ come from the germline V gene. Profiled with immunoSEQ multiplex PCR; TCRdb holds only in-frame clones, not every one. The repertoire holds fewer than 80,000 clones, approximately 85% seen once, with around 10% in the top ten. This clone was picked up one time. Its antigen is still unknown. This chain connects TRBV5-1 to TRBJ1-1, with 8 bases aligning to TRBD1. The receptor's source is an adult with an advanced solid tumor such as melanoma, head and neck, liver or kidney cancer. The sequenced sample was CD4+ or CD8+ T cells sorted from blood, obtained in a trial of the OX40 agonist ivuxolimab. CDR3 amino acids: CASSRGQGPSMNTEAFF. The CDR3 bases are TGCGCCAGCAGCCGAGGACAGGGTCCATCCATGAACACTGAAGCTTTCTTT. Supplemented by reference TRBV5-1 and TRBJ1-1, the full variable domain reads KAGVTQTPRYLIKTRGQQVTLSCSPISGHRSVSWYQQTPGQGLQFLFEYFSETQRNKGNFPGRFSGRQFSNSRSEMNVSTLELGDSALYLCASSRGQGPSMNTEAFFGQGTRLTVV.